Only a few counts were recorded for the clone carrying this T cell receptor (beta chain). This sample was taken from a study of blood T cell repertoires in COVID-19. Study at large: The study drew acute and convalescent COVID-19 samples from the United States, Italy and Spain.

V was cut by 11 bases and J by 3 bases, with 14 bases left in between. The CDR3 totals 13 residues. Per germline, CDR1 LNHDA and CDR2 SQIVND (reference sequence). Data came from immunoSEQ multiplex PCR; TCRdb stores just in-frame clones and leaves some out. The table includes 100,000 to 150,000 clones, roughly nine tenths detected once. The specimen sequenced was peripheral blood. The chain links TRBV19 to TRBJ1-5; weak D call: TRBD1 (6 bases). This clonotype originated in a man in his fifties with COVID-19, enrolled during active disease. The CDR3 bases are TGTGCCGGCTCCCAGGGGAACAATCAGCCCCAGCATTTT. It codes for CAGSQGNNQPQHF. Supplemented by reference TRBV19 and TRBJ1-5, the full variable domain reads DGGITQSPKYLFRKEGQNVTLSCEQNLNHDAMYWYRQDPGQGLRLIYYSQIVNDFQKGDIAEGYSVSREKKESFPLTVTSAQKNPTAFYLCAGSQGNNQPQHFGDGTRLSIL.